Following are 15 T cell receptor beta chains from one sample sequenced in a study of cytomegalovirus exposure and HLA in healthy donors. In the PCR, 60 Vbeta and 13 Jbeta primers were used. Libraries were prepared by immunoSEQ multiplex PCR; TCRdb keeps only in-frame clonotypes and omits some of them. The table includes some 150,000 clones, about 82% detected once. The specimen was PBMCs. Receptor source: a male donor in good health and CMV-seronegative.

The rearrangement links TRBV7-3 to TRBJ2-2, with 9 bases aligning to TRBD1. The CDR3 has 17 amino acids. CDR1 is SGHTA and CDR2 is FQGTGA in the germline V gene. Trimming took 3 bases from V and 1 from J; bases not matched to a gene: 6. The CDR3 reads CASSFPGQGVNTGELFF. CDR3 nucleotide sequence: TGTGCCAGCAGCTTTCCGGGACAGGGAGTGAACACCGGGGAGCTGTTTTTT.

There are a few counts of this clone. The gene calls are TRBV6-5 and TRBJ1-1; D is undetermined. The germline V gene encodes CDR1 MNHEY and CDR2 SVGAGI. V was cut by 4 bases and J by 1 base, with 13 bases left in between. The CDR3 has 15 amino acids. The CDR3 here is CASSWRTSTNTEAFF. CDR3 nucleotide sequence: TGTGCCAGCAGTTGGAGGACCTCAACGAACACTGAAGCTTTCTTT.

The V call is TRBV5-6, the J call TRBJ1-1; D remains unclear. Between the trimmed V and J ends, which lost 6 bases and 6 bases, there was a span of 18 bases. The CDR3 is 14 amino acids. CDR1 is SGHDT and CDR2 is YYEEEE in the germline V gene. The CDR3 loop is CASTPGSKKAEAFF. CDR3 nucleotide sequence: TGTGCCAGCACCCCCGGGAGTAAGAAGGCTGAAGCTTTCTTT.

Of note for this clone: At one of its ends the junction is not consistent with the germline gene, which may arise from a read error. This chain joins TRBV7-8 and TRBJ1-3; TRBD1 is a possible D gene (5 bases). Germline-derived CDR1 and CDR2 are SGHVS and FQNEAQ. The CDR3 sequence is 12 residues long. CDR3 loop: CAGSPTGDTIYF. The CDR3 nucleotides read TGTGCCGGCAGCCCGACGGGGGATACCATATATTTT.

The genes are TRBV18 and TRBJ1-2, with 9 bases identical to TRBD1. V lost 4 bases, J lost 2 bases, and 5 bases stayed unmatched. Germline-derived CDR1 and CDR2 are KGHSH and LQKENI. This CDR3 is 15 amino acids long. The CDR3, as DNA: TGTGCCAGCTCACTAAGGACAGGGGACAACTATGGCTACACCTTC. Its translation is CASSLRTGDNYGYTF.

There are a few counts of this clone. This rearrangement joins TRBV27 to TRBJ1-2, with a tentative D call TRBD1 (6 bases). CDR3 length equals 16 residues. Germline-derived CDR1 and CDR2 are MNHEY and SMNVEV (reference sequence). Trimming removed 0 bases at V and 4 bases at J, with 15 bases between. CDR3 loop: CASSLSGHGAVYGYTF. For the CDR3, the DNA is TGTGCCAGCAGTTTATCGGGACACGGGGCTGTCTATGGCTACACCTTC.

This clone occurred a few times. This chain links TRBV27 with TRBJ2-3; D gene uncertain. Deletions cut 4 bases from V and 6 bases from J, with 14 bases between. The CDR3 runs to 14 residues. Germline lookup yields CDR1 MNHEY and CDR2 SMNVEV (reference sequence). CDR3 amino acids: CASSYRAFADTQYF. The CDR3 region has the DNA TGTGCCAGCAGTTATAGAGCTTTCGCGGATACGCAGTATTTT.

This clone was seen a single time. Germline is not matched at one junction end, which may reflect a read error. The genes are TRBV7-9 and TRBJ2-1; D is unclear. The CDR3 runs to 12 residues. From germline, CDR1 is SEHNR and CDR2 FQNEAQ (reference sequence). CDR3 bases: TGTTCCAGCGAAGCTAATTACAATGAGCAGTTCTTC. This gives the protein CSSEANYNEQFF.

This sequence joins TRBV6-5 and TRBJ2-7, with TRBD1 matching 9 bases. The germline V gene has CDR1 MNHEY and CDR2 SVGAGI. V lost 5 bases and J lost 3; bases outside the gene matches: 5. The CDR3 is 14 residues long. CDR3 sequence (DNA): TGTGCCAGCAGTCTCAGGGGACAGGGCTACGAGCAGTACTTC. Protein: CASSLRGQGYEQYF.

The sample holds one count of this clone. The chain joins TRBV6-6 to TRBJ2-5; 7 bases line up with TRBD2. In germline, CDR1 is MNHNY, CDR2 SVGAGI (reference sequence). This CDR3 has 15 amino acids. Unmatched junction bases numbered 10, after V lost 4 bases and J lost 5 bases. CDR3 region: CASSSLGGVMETQYF. The CDR3 nucleotides are TGTGCCAGCAGTTCCCTGGGAGGGGTTATGGAGACCCAGTACTTC.

The genes are TRBV10-3 and TRBJ2-3; 9 nucleotides line up with TRBD2. V lost 3 bases to trimming and J lost 0 bases; unmatched junction nucleotides: 4. The CDR3 extends over 16 amino acids. Germline V gene sequence: CDR1 ENHRY, CDR2 SYGVKD. The CDR3, as DNA: TGTGCCATCAGTGAACAAGCGGGAGGCAGCACAGATACGCAGTATTTT. This encodes CAISEQAGGSTDTQYF.

The rearrangement links TRBV6-1 to TRBJ1-4; TRBD1 matches 7 bases. The ends lost 11 bases at V and 3 bases at J; junction bases unmatched: 6. Per germline, CDR1 MNHNS and CDR2 SASEGT. The CDR3 has 13 amino acids. The CDR3 sequence: CAGNRGSNEKLFF. CDR3 in DNA: TGTGCCGGCAACAGGGGATCTAATGAAAAACTGTTTTTT.

CDR3 sequence: CAGEGQGGYTF. CDR3 in DNA: TGTGCCGGAGAGGGACAGGGGGGCTACACCTTC. The chain is built from TRBV19 and TRBJ1-2; 10 bases are a match to TRBD1. This CDR3 spans 11 amino acids. CDR1 LNHDA and CDR2 SQIVND come from the germline V gene (reference sequence). Trimming removed 11 bases from V and 8 bases from J; junction bases left unmatched: 5.

The rearrangement uses TRBV6-6 and TRBJ1-1; possible D gene TRBD1, 5 bases. Germline-derived CDR1 and CDR2 are MNHNY and SVGAGI (reference sequence). The CDR3 length is 15 residues. The V end was cut by 0 bases, the J end by 4 bases, with 12 bases between. The CDR3 DNA is TGTGCCAGCAGTTACTCTGGGCGGGGGGGCACTGAAGCTTTCTTT. This sequence encodes CASSYSGRGGTEAFF.

The chain is built from TRBV9 and TRBJ2-2; tentatively, D is TRBD2 (5 bases). CDR3 length: 13 residues. Germline CDR1 and CDR2: SGDLS and YYNGEE. Trimming removed 3 bases from V and 8 bases from J, with 11 bases in between. The CDR3 region has the DNA TGTGCCAGCAGCGAGACTAATCCGGGGGAGCTGTTTTTT. This sequence encodes CASSETNPGELFF. Filled out from reference TRBV9 and TRBJ2-2, the complete variable domain reads DSGVTQTPKHLITATGQRVTLRCSPRSGDLSVYWYQQSLDQGLQFLIQYYNGEERAKGNILERFSAQQFPDLHSELNLSSLELGDSALYFCASSETNPGELFFGEGSRLTVL.